This TCR beta chain was sequenced in a study of CD8+CD57+ T cells in acquired aplastic anemia. Across the whole study: DNA per sorted CD4+ or CD8+ sample ranged roughly 0.18 to 30 ug, averaging about 2.9 ug.

CDR3 and TCR beta VDJ profiling relied on a genomic DNA template. TCRdb recomputed calls from the reads with MiXCR, one row per CDR3 protein. The sample consists of approximately 190,000 distinct CDR3 sequences, around three fifths of them appearing once. The CDR3 runs to 12 residues. Germline CDR1 SGHKS, CDR2 YYEKEE (reference sequence). The junction had 4 bases not matched to a gene; V was cut back by 3 bases and J by 7 bases. This clonotype came up many times. The antigen is unknown. General study findings and limits: Patient and control CD8+ Simpson's diversity was not significantly different. The study identified roughly 31 CD8+ CDR3 sequences shared by patients and controls.

This clonotype originated in a human donor with severe aplastic anemia or a healthy control (not recorded which). Sequencing input: sorted CD4+, CD8+, or CD8+CD57+ T cells (not recorded which) from PBMCs. This chain joins TRBV5-5 and TRBJ2-7, with TRBD1 matching 7 bases. This CDR3 is CASSYTGDEQYF. CDR3 coding DNA: TGTGCCAGCAGCTACACAGGGGATGAGCAGTACTTC.